The 21 T cell receptor beta chains presented below share a single source sample, sequenced in a study of T cell clonality in common variable immunodeficiency. Here immunoSEQ multiplex PCR was the method, and the copy in TCRdb shows in-frame clones only, minus some. Observed are more than 35,000 clones, no singletons, with the top ten taking about 0.73%. The sequencing sample was made of peripheral blood mononuclear cells. The source of these receptors is a person aged 18-70 years in good health.

This clone was counted ten times or more. The read ends 3 residues early relative to the CDR3; the germline J gene fills the gap. V and J are TRBV6-2 or TRBV6-3 and TRBJ1-5, with TRBD1 matching 7 bases. The germline CDR1 and CDR2 sequences are MNHEY and SVGEGT. This CDR3 region has 15 residues. J gave up 5 bases and V 6 bases, and 10 bases lay outside the gene matches. CDR3 sequence: CASRQLRDRYQPQHF. Partial CDR3 DNA: TGTGCCAGCAGACAACTGAGGGACAGATATCAGCCC.

This clone was seen repeatedly, ten times or more. The CDR3 end lies 3 residues beyond the end of the read and is filled in from the germline J gene. This sequence joins TRBV6-1 and TRBJ1-1; 9 bases map to TRBD1. J lost 1 base, V lost 3 bases, and 0 bases had no gene match. This CDR3 comprises 14 residues. CDR1 MNHNS and CDR2 SASEGT come from the germline V gene. This CDR3 is CASSEGQGNTEAFF. The sequenced CDR3 bases are TGTGCCAGCAGTGAGGGACAGGGGAACACTGAA.

The sample holds many counts of this clone. The DNA read from the CDR3 is TGTGCCACCAGCTCCCTAGCGGGAGACCACAATGAG. It specifies CATSSLAGDHNE. The complete CDR3 protein is CATSSLAGDHNEQFF. This chain uses TRBV24-1 with TRBJ2-1, with 10 bases lining up with TRBD2. The read finishes 3 residues shy of the CDR3 end, and the germline J gene is used to complete it. The length of the CDR3 is 15 residues. The junction had 7 bases not matched to a gene; V was cut back by 7 bases and J by 5 bases. Germline loops: CDR1 KGHDR, CDR2 SFDVKD.

This clone was detected ten times or more. Coverage ceases 3 residues before the CDR3 finishes, and the germline J gene fills in the end. This rearrangement joins TRBV24-1 to TRBJ2-1, with TRBD2 identical over 8 bases. Germline loops: CDR1 KGHDR, CDR2 SFDVKD. V trimming: 4 bases; J trimming: 6 bases; junction bases outside the gene matches: 16. The CDR3 consists of 18 residues. The sequenced part of the CDR3 DNA is TGTGCCACCAGTGACCGCCCTGGGGCTAGCGGGTGGGGCAATGAG. This codes for CATSDRPGASGWGNE. The CDR3 in its entirety is CATSDRPGASGWGNEQFF.

This clone was recorded at least ten times. The CDR3 goes on 3 residues after the read ends, and that part is filled in from the germline J gene. V is TRBV12-3 or TRBV12-4 and J is TRBJ2-1, with 8 bases aligning to TRBD2. The CDR3 has 15 residues. The J segment lost 4 bases and the V segment lost 1 base, leaving 3 bases of the junction unmatched. The DNA read from the CDR3 is TGTGCCAGCAGTTTAGGTCGGGAGGGGTACAATGAG. This sequence encodes CASSLGREGYNE. The whole CDR3 protein reads CASSLGREGYNEQFF.

Many counts were recorded for this clone. With the read ending 3 residues before the CDR3 end, the germline J gene is used to fill in that end. The rearrangement joins TRBV6-1 to TRBJ2-5; TRBD1 is a possible D gene (6 bases). The germline V gene has CDR1 MNHNS and CDR2 SASEGT. V lost 6 bases and J 5 bases, leaving 19 bases between the germline ends. This CDR3 comprises 15 residues. The sequenced part of the CDR3 DNA is TGTGCCAGCAGCGAAACATTTGGGGGCGGGGAGACC. It translates to CASSETFGGGET. The entire CDR3 sequence reads CASSETFGGGETQYF.

This clone appeared many times. The read ends 3 residues before the CDR3 terminus; that terminus is restored from the germline J gene. This rearrangement joins TRBV4-2 to TRBJ1-1, with D perhaps TRBD1 (6 bases). The CDR3 consists of 15 residues. V was clipped by 1 base and J by 1 base, with 10 bases between them. CDR1 and CDR2 (germline): LGHNA, YNFKEQ. CDR3 bases read: TGTGCCAGCAGCCAAGGGCTGGACAGGAACACTGAA. The encoded protein is CASSQGLDRNTE. The CDR3 reads in full as CASSQGLDRNTEAFF.

There are many counts of this clone. The sequenced part of the CDR3 DNA is TGTGCCAGCAGTTACTCGGAACAGGGAATTGGCGAG. It is translated as CASSYSEQGIGE. The whole CDR3 reads CASSYSEQGIGEQYF. The rearrangement links TRBV6-2 or TRBV6-3 to TRBJ2-7; D might be TRBD1 (6 bases). The CDR3 goes on 3 residues after the read ends, and that part is filled in from the germline J gene. The CDR3 is made up of 15 amino acids. In germline, CDR1 is MNHEY, CDR2 SVGEGT. Deletions cut 0 bases from V and 6 bases from J, with 15 bases between.

This clone was found many times. The CDR3 loop is CATSDTGAQAEKLFF. The DNA read from the CDR3 is TGTGCCACCAGTGACACAGGGGCCCAGGCAGAAAAA. The chain recombines TRBV24-1 with TRBJ1-4, with 7 nucleotides matching TRBD1. The read halts 3 residues ahead of the CDR3 end, with the missing end drawn from the germline J gene. CDR3 length equals 15 residues. The germline V gene encodes CDR1 KGHDR and CDR2 SFDVKD. J gave up 8 bases and V 4 bases, and 9 bases lay outside the gene matches.

In its sample, this clone was seen many times. The CDR3 goes on 3 residues after the read ends, and that part is filled in from the germline J gene. V usage is TRBV5-3 and J usage is TRBJ2-2; 7 bases match TRBD2. TRBV5-3 is annotated as an ORF whose role is uncertain. V shed 4 bases and J 3 bases; nucleotides not matched to a gene: 9. This CDR3 contains 16 residues. The covered CDR3 bases are TGTGCCAGAAGCCCAGAGCGCGGGAGTTACACCGGGGAG. Encoded protein: CARSPERGSYTGE. The whole CDR3 protein reads CARSPERGSYTGELFF.

This clone was detected many times. The observed sequence ends 3 residues before the CDR3 terminus, with the missing tail filled in from the germline J gene. The chain combines TRBV15 with TRBJ1-2; D might be TRBD1 (5 bases). Germline V lookup: CDR1 LNHNV, CDR2 YYDKDF (reference sequence). V dropped 3 bases and J dropped 4 bases, with 18 bases sitting between them. CDR3 length: 16 residues. CDR3 DNA (partial): TGTGCCACCAGCAGGGAGGGGCTTCTGTCCTCCTATGGC. This encodes CATSREGLLSSYG. The full-length CDR3 reads as CATSREGLLSSYGYTF.

In this sample, this clone turned up a few times. The CDR3 end lies 3 residues beyond the end of the read and is filled in from the germline J gene. V is TRBV30 and J is TRBJ1-5, with 9 positions matching TRBD1. The CDR3 has 14 residues. Germline V gene sequence: CDR1 GTSNPN, CDR2 SVGIG (reference sequence). V shed 5 bases and J 1 base; nucleotides not matched to a gene: 3. This CDR3 reads CAWGTGMSNQPQHF. The sequenced CDR3 bases are TGTGCCTGGGGGACAGGGATGAGCAATCAGCCC. The entire variable domain, with the rest obtained from reference TRBV30 and TRBJ1-5, is as follows: SQTIHQWPATLVQPVGSPLSLECTVEGTSNPNLYWYRQAAGRGLQLLFYSVGIGQISSEVPQNLSASRPQDRQFILSSKKLLLSDSGFYLCAWGTGMSNQPQHFGDGTRLSIL.

This clone was seen repeatedly, ten times or more. The read ends 3 residues before the CDR3 terminus; that terminus is restored from the germline J gene. V is TRBV9 and J is TRBJ2-5, with 11 bases identical to TRBD1. The V and J ends lost 0 bases and 5 bases, in that order; junction bases with no gene match: 6. The germline V gene encodes CDR1 SGDLS and CDR2 YYNGEE. The CDR3 contains 16 residues. The DNA read from the CDR3 is TGTGCCAGCAGCGTAGGGACAGGGGGCGCTGGGGAGACC. Protein product: CASSVGTGGAGET. From start to end, the CDR3 is CASSVGTGGAGETQYF.

This clone was observed at least ten times. Sequencing ends 3 residues short of the CDR3 end; the germline J gene provides the rest. The V gene is TRBV7-3, the J gene TRBJ2-1; tentative D call: TRBD1 (5 bases). V was trimmed by 5 bases and J by 0 bases, leaving 14 bases between them. Germline V gene sequence: CDR1 SGHTA, CDR2 FQGTGA. CDR3 length: 16 residues. The CDR3 region is CASSPTRASSYNEQFF. CDR3 DNA (partial): TGTGCCAGCAGCCCTACCAGGGCAAGCTCCTACAATGAG.

This clone came up many times. The CDR3 end is not reached by the read, which stops 3 residues before it; the germline J gene fills it in. V and J are TRBV4-2 and TRBJ2-5; D ambiguous. V dropped 1 base and J dropped 5 bases, with 8 bases sitting between them. There are 13 residues in the CDR3. Germline V gene lookup returns CDR1 LGHNA and CDR2 YNFKEQ. The part of the CDR3 DNA that was read is TGTGCCAGCAGCCAAGTATTCGGGGAGACC. Protein: CASSQVFGET. In full, the CDR3 reads CASSQVFGETQYF.

In its sample, this clone was seen many times. The read finishes 3 residues shy of the CDR3 end, and the germline J gene is used to complete it. The chain recombines TRBV30 with TRBJ2-7, with D possibly being TRBD2 (7 bases). This CDR3 comprises 15 residues. V lost 3 bases and J 2 bases, leaving 17 bases between the germline ends. Germline-derived CDR1 and CDR2 are GTSNPN and SVGIG (reference sequence). The CDR3 is CAWRGGAGDPYEQYF. CDR3 DNA, as far as it was read: TGTGCCTGGAGGGGAGGGGCAGGGGATCCCTACGAG.

In this sample, this clone turned up many times. The read ends 3 residues shy of where the CDR3 ends; the end is completed using the germline J gene. The J gene is TRBJ2-1, the V gene TRBV4-1; D uncertain. There are 17 residues in the CDR3. The V end was cut by 0 bases, the J end by 1 base, with 13 bases between. Germline CDR1 reads MGHRA; CDR2 reads YSYEKL. The CDR3 bases that were read are TGCGCCAGCAGCCAAGATACGGTGCCTTTTTCCTACAATGAG. Residues: CASSQDTVPFSYNE. The complete CDR3 reads CASSQDTVPFSYNEQFF.

This clone was observed at least ten times. Read coverage stops 3 residues before the CDR3 terminus; the germline J gene supplies the remainder. The chain recombines TRBV29-1 with TRBJ1-1, with no clear D. The CDR3 is 14 residues long. The V and J ends lost 7 bases and 0 bases respectively, with 15 bases between them. The V gene's germline CDR1 is SQVTM and CDR2 ANQGSEA. The CDR3 reads CSAKGGRVNTEAFF. The DNA read from the CDR3 is TGCAGCGCAAAAGGTGGTCGGGTGAACACTGAA. Full variable domain (remainder filled in from reference TRBV29-1 and TRBJ1-1): SAVISQKPSRDICQRGTSLTIQCQVDSQVTMMFWYRQQPGQSLTLIATANQGSEATYESGFVIDKFPISRPNLTFSTLTVSNMSPEDSSIYLCSAKGGRVNTEAFFGQGTRLTVV.

This clone was detected ten times or more. Sequencing ends 3 residues short of the CDR3 end; the germline J gene provides the rest. This chain uses TRBV3-1 (or the pseudogene TRBV3-2) with TRBJ2-3; D not certain. Germline-derived CDR1 and CDR2 are LGHDT and YNNKEL (reference sequence). The CDR3 length is 13 residues. Trimming took 2 bases from V and 7 from J, leaving 10 bases between them. The CDR3: CASSQSEGNTQYF. CDR3 bases read: TGTGCCAGCAGCCAATCTGAAGGCAATACG.

This clone occurred many times. The read ends 3 residues shy of where the CDR3 ends; the end is completed using the germline J gene. This chain links TRBV2 with TRBJ1-1; TRBD1 aligns across 8 bases. The CDR3 is made up of 16 amino acids. V lost 5 bases to trimming and J lost 0 bases; unmatched junction nucleotides: 8. Germline CDR1 reads SNHLY; CDR2 reads FYNNEI. The DNA read from the CDR3 is TGTGCCAGCAGTTTTATTTGGGGACAGGTGAACACTGAA. It is translated as CASSFIWGQVNTE. The whole CDR3 reads CASSFIWGQVNTEAFF.

This clone occurred many times. The read finishes 3 residues shy of the CDR3 end, and the germline J gene is used to complete it. The V gene is TRBV28, the J gene TRBJ2-2, with 8 nucleotides matching TRBD2. This CDR3 region has 14 residues. Trimming removed 3 bases from V and 6 bases from J; junction bases left unmatched: 3. In germline, CDR1 is MDHEN, CDR2 SYDVKM. The CDR3 bases that were read are TGTGCCAGCAGTTTCAAAGCGGGAGCCGGGGAG. Translated, it gives CASSFKAGAGE. The full CDR3 protein reads CASSFKAGAGELFF. The variable domain in full, completed from reference TRBV28 and TRBJ2-2, reads DVKVTQSSRYLVKRTGEKVFLECVQDMDHENMFWYRQDPGLGLRLIYFSYDVKMKEKGDIPEGYSVSREKKERFSLILESASTNQTSMYLCASSFKAGAGELFFGEGSRLTVL.